The 18 T cell receptor beta chains below were found in one sample sequenced in a study of CD8 T cells in Susac syndrome. With random hexamers, about 0.45 to 1 ug RNA was reverse transcribed. TCRdb re-called the immunoSEQ multiplex PCR reads with MiXCR, one entry per CDR3 protein. The sample has about 250,000 distinct CDR3 sequences; 93% are singletons. Input material: CD4+ T cells from PBMCs. The receptors were sampled from a human donor with multiple sclerosis.

V is TRBV6-6 and J is TRBJ2-7; D possibly corresponds to TRBD1 (7 bases). The CDR3 extends over 13 amino acids. V was pared by 0 bases and J by 7 bases, with 10 bases between. From germline, CDR1 is MNHNY and CDR2 SVGAGI (reference sequence). This chain's CDR3 is CASSYSTGREQYV. As DNA, the CDR3 is TGTGCCAGCAGTTACTCGACAGGGAGGGAGCAGTACGTC.

The chain recombines TRBV5-6 with TRBJ2-3, with no clear D. V gave up 2 bases and J gave up 4 bases, with 2 bases separating them. The CDR3 covers 11 residues. Germline V gives CDR1 SGHDT, CDR2 YYEEEE. The CDR3 is CASSFADTQYF. As DNA, the CDR3 is TGTGCCAGCAGCTTCGCAGATACGCAGTATTTT.

The chain joins TRBV5-4 to TRBJ2-1, with 13 positions matching TRBD2. CDR1 is SGHNT and CDR2 is YYREEE in the germline V gene (reference sequence). CDR3 size: 16 residues. The V and J ends lost 0 bases and 5 bases, in that order; junction bases with no gene match: 2. The CDR3 protein is CASSLGGLAGDNEQFF. The CDR3 DNA reads TGTGCCAGCAGCTTGGGTGGACTAGCGGGAGACAATGAGCAGTTCTTC.

The chain links TRBV7-3 to TRBJ2-5, with D possibly matching TRBD2 (6 bases). CDR3 length: 15 residues. Trimming cost V 2 bases and J 1 base, with 11 bases left between them. The V gene's germline CDR1 is SGHTA and CDR2 FQGTGA. The CDR3 DNA is TGTGCCAGCAGCTTATTCGGGGGAACCCAAGAGACCCAGTACTTC. Translating gives CASSLFGGTQETQYF.

This clonotype was seen only once. The chain uses TRBV29-1 and TRBJ1-1; D gene uncertain. Per germline, CDR1 SQVTM and CDR2 ANQGSEA. This CDR3 has 14 amino acids. V lost 0 bases and J 9 bases, leaving 17 bases between the germline ends. The CDR3 region has the DNA TGCAGCGTTGAAGATCTCGGCGGCACACGACAAGCTTTCTTT. This sequence encodes CSVEDLGGTRQAFF.

V and J are TRBV15 and TRBJ2-3; the match to TRBD1 covers 7 bases. V lost 1 base and J lost 3; bases outside the gene matches: 4. Germline CDR1 is LNHNV and CDR2 is YYDKDF (reference sequence). CDR3 length: 15 amino acids. The CDR3 bases are TGTGCCACCAGCAGAGCCGACAGGGCGACAGATACGCAGTATTTT. This codes for CATSRADRATDTQYF.

V gene TRBV28 combines with J gene TRBJ1-1; D perhaps matches TRBD1 (5 bases). The ends were cut back, 5 bases at V and 4 bases at J, with 20 bases in the middle. The CDR3 runs 16 residues. Germline V lookup: CDR1 MDHEN, CDR2 SYDVKM. CDR3 DNA sequence: TGTGCCAGCAGTCCCTCGTGGGACCCCGAAGGCACTGAAGCTTTCTTT. Amino acids: CASSPSWDPEGTEAFF.

This clonotype appeared a single time. The genes are TRBV19 and TRBJ2-5, with a tentative D call TRBD2 (5 bases). V dropped 6 bases and J dropped 1 base, with 9 bases sitting between them. Germline CDR1 and CDR2: LNHDA and SQIVND (reference sequence). The CDR3 consists of 13 residues. The CDR3 nucleotides are TGTGCCAGTAGAGGAGGACCCCAAGAGACCCAGTACTTC. Translation: CASRGGPQETQYF.

The chain is built from TRBV7-9 and TRBJ2-5; TRBD1 aligns across 8 bases. CDR1 SEHNR and CDR2 FQNEAQ come from the germline V gene (reference sequence). After removal of 5 bases from V and 4 bases from J, the junction contained 6 bases not matched to a gene. The CDR3 covers 14 residues. This CDR3 reads CASSRQGLTETQYF. CDR3 coding DNA: TGTGCCAGCAGCCGACAGGGGTTAACAGAGACCCAGTACTTC.

The V gene is TRBV24-1, the J gene TRBJ2-5; TRBD1 is a possible D gene (6 bases). With 9 bases removed from V and 1 base from J, the gap between germline ends came to 11 bases. CDR3 length: 13 amino acids. Germline CDR1 and CDR2: KGHDR and SFDVKD. This CDR3 reads CATAGTTQETQYF. The CDR3, as DNA: TGTGCCACCGCAGGGACAACCCAAGAGACCCAGTACTTC.

This chain links TRBV7-9 with TRBJ1-2; TRBD1 matches 10 bases. The germline V gene encodes CDR1 SEHNR and CDR2 FQNEAQ (reference sequence). V lost 4 bases to trimming and J lost 4 bases; unmatched junction nucleotides: 3. This CDR3 region has 14 residues. CDR3 residues: CASSSWTGGYGYTF. CDR3 in DNA: TGTGCCAGCAGCTCTTGGACAGGGGGCTATGGCTACACCTTC.

This chain uses TRBV27 with TRBJ2-5, with D possibly matching TRBD2 (6 bases). The V end was cut by 8 bases, the J end by 7 bases, with 17 bases between. The CDR3 runs 13 residues. Per germline, CDR1 MNHEY and CDR2 SMNVEV (reference sequence). DNA of the CDR3: TGTGCCAGCTCCCCCGGGGGTATTGGGACCCAGTACTTC. Its translation is CASSPGGIGTQYF.

The gene calls are TRBV5-1 and TRBJ2-6, with D possibly being TRBD2 (5 bases). The germline CDR1 and CDR2 sequences are SGHRS and YFSETQ. This CDR3 is 18 amino acids long. The germline V and J ends were trimmed by 4 bases and 0 bases, with 17 bases remaining between them. The CDR3 reads CASSPAGSLTSGANVLTF. The CDR3 coding sequence is TGCGCCAGCAGCCCCGCGGGCAGCCTAACCTCTGGGGCCAACGTCCTGACTTTC. The full variable domain, with the rest looked up from reference TRBV5-1 and TRBJ2-6, is KAGVTQTPRYLIKTRGQQVTLSCSPISGHRSVSWYQQTPGQGLQFLFEYFSETQRNKGNFPGRFSGRQFSNSRSEMNVSTLELGDSALYLCASSPAGSLTSGANVLTFGAGSRLTVL.

This sequence joins TRBV7-2 and TRBJ2-3; D gene unclear. Germline assignment: CDR1 SGHTA and CDR2 FQGNSA. V lost 3 bases and J lost 0, with 10 bases in between. The CDR3 runs to 15 residues. The CDR3 here is CASSFERRSTDTQYF. The CDR3 nucleotides read TGTGCCAGCAGCTTCGAGAGGCGGAGCACAGATACGCAGTATTTT.

V is TRBV9 and J is TRBJ1-4; D might be TRBD1 (6 bases). Trimming cost V 3 bases and J 7 bases, with 16 bases left between them. The CDR3 is made up of 15 amino acids. Germline CDR1 SGDLS, CDR2 YYNGEE. Here the CDR3 DNA reads TGTGCCAGCAGCGCAGCTCAGGGGTTCCCTGAAAAACTGTTTTTT. It specifies CASSAAQGFPEKLFF.

V usage is TRBV14 and J usage is TRBJ1-2, with D hard to call. V lost 4 bases to trimming and J lost 7 bases, with 10 bases between them. CDR3 length equals 12 residues. Germline V CDR1 and CDR2: SGHDN, FVKESK. The CDR3 loop reads CASSRLTGGYTF. The CDR3 DNA reads TGTGCCAGCAGCCGTTTGACCGGTGGCTACACCTTC.

The chain recombines TRBV5-1 with TRBJ2-3; possibly TRBD2 for D (5 bases). Trimming shortened V by 2 bases and J by 6 bases, and 19 bases separated the two germline ends. CDR1 is SGHRS and CDR2 is YFSETQ in the germline V gene. The CDR3 contains 16 residues. The CDR3 region has the DNA TGCGCCAGCAGCTTTCGACCCAGAGAGGGATCCGATACGCAGTATTTT. Its translation is CASSFRPREGSDTQYF.

The genes are TRBV6-5 and TRBJ1-5; 7 bases map to TRBD1. The germline V gene encodes CDR1 MNHEY and CDR2 SVGAGI. The V segment lost 4 bases and the J segment 8 bases; nucleotides outside the gene matches: 14. The CDR3 extends over 16 amino acids. The CDR3 DNA follows: TGTGCCAGCAGTTCCACGGCCGGGACAGCCTTGAAGCCCCAGCATTTT. Translated, it gives CASSSTAGTALKPQHF.